The source of this TCR beta chain is a study of T cell responses to AZD1222 COVID-19 vaccine. The data were produced by immunoSEQ multiplex PCR, yet TCRdb's version contains in-frame clones alone and is incomplete. Here the sample spans some 110,000 clones, about 88% being singletons. Concerning this clone itself: Its antigen is as yet unknown.

General study points: All repertoire sampling was performed exclusively after the peak T cell response. White British people made up most donors, females outnumbered males, and clonal diversity was possibly underestimated. Vaccine-associated CD4 TCRs spanned spike, dominant at 160-218 and 743-854. Among spike-specific TCRs, nearly half reportedly target unmutated variant regions.

Specimen: peripheral blood, collected 28 days after the second AZD1222 dose. The sequence came from an adult who received the AZD1222 COVID-19 vaccine.

Here the CDR3 DNA reads TGTGCCAGCAGCCTACGGGGGAGGGGGACGGGAGCTAACTATGGCTACACCTTC. This encodes CASSLRGRGTGANYGYTF. The chain combines TRBV3-1 (or the pseudogene TRBV3-2) with TRBJ1-2; possibly TRBD1 for D (6 bases). The germline gives CDR1 LGHDT, CDR2 YNNKEL (reference sequence). CDR3 length: 18 residues. V gave up 4 bases and J gave up 0 bases, with 21 bases separating them.